Listed below are T cell receptor beta chains from one sample, sequenced in a study of patients and donors after allogeneic stem cell transplantation. TCRdb itself ran the RT-PCR reads through MiXCR, one entry per CDR3 protein. The sample lists more than 850,000 distinct CDR3 sequences; roughly 17% were seen once. The sample was blood, either unsorted or a sorted T cell fraction (not recorded which). These receptors were collected from a human donor who was either an allogeneic HSCT recipient or a stem cell or donor lymphocyte infusion donor (not recorded which). It is not recorded whose cells these are; they may come from a transplant donor. CDR3s include the opening cysteine and the closing phenylalanine or tryptophan. The order of the fields is clone size, J gene, D gene, V gene, CDR3 DNA, CDR3 protein. The D gene is left open where the match is weak. Clone size appears in some rows only: once, few, many, or a class for an expanded clone.

clone size: few; J gene: TRBJ2-7; D gene: TRBD2; V gene: TRBV4-1; CDR3 DNA: TGCGCCAGCAGCCAAGTGGGGGGGAGTGGCTCCTACGAGCAGTACTTC; CDR3 protein: CASSQVGGSGSYEQYF
clone size: NA; J gene: TRBJ1-1; D gene: TRBD1; V gene: TRBV6-2/TRBV6-3; CDR3 DNA: TGTGCCAGTATTTCCGGGACAGGGGATCGCACTGAAGCTTTCTTT; CDR3 protein: CASISGTGDRTEAFF
clone size: few; J gene: TRBJ1-2; D gene: TRBD1; V gene: TRBV5-1; CDR3 DNA: TGCGCCAGCAGCTTTGCAGGGGGCAATGGCTACACCTTC; CDR3 protein: CASSFAGGNGYTF
clone size: few; J gene: TRBJ2-7; D gene: TRBD2; V gene: TRBV5-1; CDR3 DNA: TGCGCCAGCAGCTGGGGACGATCTAGCGGGGGGGCTTACGAGCAGTACTTC; CDR3 protein: CASSWGRSSGGAYEQYF
clone size: few; J gene: TRBJ1-6; D gene: NA; V gene: TRBV6-5; CDR3 DNA: TGTGCCAGCAGTTCCCCAAACAGGGCCCGTAATTCACCCCTCCACTTT; CDR3 protein: CASSSPNRARNSPLHF
clone size: few; J gene: TRBJ2-7; D gene: NA; V gene: TRBV12-3/TRBV12-4; CDR3 DNA: TGTGCCAGCAGTTTTGTGGGGGAGCACTACGAGCAGTACTTC; CDR3 protein: CASSFVGEHYEQYF
clone size: once; J gene: TRBJ2-7; D gene: NA; V gene: TRBV6-2/TRBV6-3; CDR3 DNA: TGTGCCAGCAGTTATTTAGGGGATTACGAGCAGTACTTC; CDR3 protein: CASSYLGDYEQYF
clone size: few; J gene: TRBJ2-1; D gene: TRBD1; V gene: TRBV20-1; CDR3 DNA: TGCAGTGCCGCCGGGACAGACTACAATGAGCAGTTCTTC; CDR3 protein: CSAAGTDYNEQFF
clone size: few; J gene: TRBJ1-6; D gene: NA; V gene: TRBV11-2; CDR3 DNA: TGTGCCAGCAGCTTAGTAGGCGGATGGGATTCACCCCTCCACTTT; CDR3 protein: CASSLVGGWDSPLHF
clone size: few; J gene: TRBJ2-7; D gene: TRBD1; V gene: TRBV6-1; CDR3 DNA: TGTGCCAGCCAAACCTTGAGACAGGGTAGCTCCTACGAGCAGTACTTC; CDR3 protein: CASQTLRQGSSYEQYF
clone size: NA; J gene: TRBJ1-2; D gene: NA; V gene: TRBV6-5; CDR3 DNA: TGTGCCACCCTGGGGGATGGCTACACCTTC; CDR3 protein: CATLGDGYTF
clone size: NA; J gene: TRBJ1-1; D gene: TRBD1; V gene: TRBV13; CDR3 DNA: TGTGCCAGCAGCCAGGGACAGGGGGGACTTTCTGAAGCTTTCTTT; CDR3 protein: CASSQGQGGLSEAFF
clone size: NA; J gene: TRBJ1-2; D gene: NA; V gene: TRBV29-1; CDR3 DNA: TGCAGCGTTGAAGGGGGTGGGGCGCCGGATGGCTACACCTTC; CDR3 protein: CSVEGGGAPDGYTF
clone size: NA; J gene: TRBJ2-7; D gene: NA; V gene: TRBV7-9; CDR3 DNA: TGTGCCAGCAGCGTGAGACAGAGCTCCTACGAGCAGTACTTC; CDR3 protein: CASSVRQSSYEQYF
clone size: few; J gene: TRBJ1-6; D gene: NA; V gene: TRBV5-1; CDR3 DNA: TGCGCCAGCAGCTTGGCCGGGGACGGATCCAGCTCCTATAATTCACCCCTCCACTTT; CDR3 protein: CASSLAGDGSSSYNSPLHF
clone size: NA; J gene: TRBJ2-3; D gene: NA; V gene: TRBV7-3; CDR3 DNA: TGTGCCAGCAGCTTTGGGACCAACACAGATACGCAGTATTTT; CDR3 protein: CASSFGTNTDTQYF
clone size: few; J gene: TRBJ2-7; D gene: TRBD2; V gene: TRBV6-2/TRBV6-3; CDR3 DNA: TGTGCCAGCAGCCCTGGGACTAGCCGAATCTACGAGCAGTACTTC; CDR3 protein: CASSPGTSRIYEQYF
clone size: NA; J gene: TRBJ2-1; D gene: NA; V gene: TRBV3-1; CDR3 DNA: TGTGCCAGCAGCCAAGATACAGTAAAAAGGTTCTTC; CDR3 protein: CASSQDTVKRFF
clone size: few; J gene: TRBJ2-3; D gene: TRBD2; V gene: TRBV11-2; CDR3 DNA: TGTGCCAGCAGCTTAGAATTCGCTAGCGGGAGTGCAGATACGCAGTATTTT; CDR3 protein: CASSLEFASGSADTQYF
clone size: few; J gene: TRBJ2-3; D gene: NA; V gene: TRBV11-3; CDR3 DNA: TGTGCCAGCAGCGCGGACGTGCCAGATACGCAGTATTTT; CDR3 protein: CASSADVPDTQYF
clone size: NA; J gene: TRBJ2-5; D gene: TRBD2; V gene: TRBV24-1; CDR3 DNA: TGTGCCACCAGTGGGGAGGGGAACCAAGAGACCCAGTACTTC; CDR3 protein: CATSGEGNQETQYF
clone size: NA; J gene: TRBJ2-7; D gene: NA; V gene: TRBV27; CDR3 DNA: TGTGCCAGCAGTTTAAGGCGGGCGACCTACGAGCAGTACTTC; CDR3 protein: CASSLRRATYEQYF
clone size: few; J gene: TRBJ2-1; D gene: TRBD2; V gene: TRBV24-1; CDR3 DNA: TGTGCCACCAGCCTTGGTGGCGGGAGAGCAGGGGAGCAGTTCTTC; CDR3 protein: CATSLGGGRAGEQFF